The 2 T cell receptor beta chains listed next were all sequenced from one sample in a study of blood T cell repertoires in COVID-19. Here immunoSEQ multiplex PCR was the method, and the copy in TCRdb shows in-frame clones only, minus some. The sample lists around 48,000 clones, about 89% occurring once. Material: peripheral blood. The receptor set was obtained from a man aged 60 to 69 with active or convalescent COVID-19.

This clone is a singleton in its sample. V and J are TRBV5-1 and TRBJ1-2; 8 nucleotides agree with TRBD1. From germline, CDR1 is SGHRS and CDR2 YFSETQ. V trimming: 0 bases; J trimming: 6 bases; junction bases outside the gene matches: 10. This CDR3 has 16 residues. The CDR3 reads CASSLALQGAGDGYTF. CDR3 in DNA: TGCGCCAGCAGCTTGGCTTTGCAGGGGGCTGGGGATGGCTACACCTTC.

The chain is built from TRBV10-2 and TRBJ2-5, with a weak D call TRBD1 (5 bases). The V and J ends lost 3 bases and 5 bases respectively, with 13 bases between them. The V gene's germline CDR1 is WSHSY and CDR2 SAAADI. The CDR3 is 14 amino acids. The CDR3 loop is CASSERTREETQYF. The CDR3 nucleotides are TGCGCCAGCAGTGAAAGGACACGCGAGGAGACCCAGTACTTC.